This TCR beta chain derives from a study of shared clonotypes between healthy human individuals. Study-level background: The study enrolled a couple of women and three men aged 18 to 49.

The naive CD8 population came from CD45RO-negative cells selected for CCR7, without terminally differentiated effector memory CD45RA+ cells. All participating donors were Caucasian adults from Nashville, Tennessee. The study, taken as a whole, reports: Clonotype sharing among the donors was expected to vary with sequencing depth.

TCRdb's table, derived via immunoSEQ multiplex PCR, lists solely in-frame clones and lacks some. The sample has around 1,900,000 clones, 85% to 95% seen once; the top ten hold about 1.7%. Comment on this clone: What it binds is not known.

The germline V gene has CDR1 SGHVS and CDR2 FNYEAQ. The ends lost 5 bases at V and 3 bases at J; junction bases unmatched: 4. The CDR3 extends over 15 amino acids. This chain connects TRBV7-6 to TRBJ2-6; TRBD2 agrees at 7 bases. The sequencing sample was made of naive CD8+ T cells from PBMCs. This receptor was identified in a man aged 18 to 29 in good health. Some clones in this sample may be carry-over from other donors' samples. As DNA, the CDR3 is TGTGCCAGCAGCCCTGGACTAGTTGGGGCCAACGTCCTGACTTTC. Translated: CASSPGLVGANVLTF.